This T cell receptor (beta chain) was observed in a study of regulatory and conventional T cells in RAG deficiency. Study-wide results and limits: Patient subsets had shorter CDR3s; Omenn Treg-Tconv overlap exceeded 75%. Sorted Omenn CD25-high CD127-low cells may not be bona fide Tregs.

A note on this clone: Antigen specificity is unknown.

The method was immunoSEQ multiplex PCR; TCRdb's version includes in-frame clones alone and lacks a portion of them. Among some 6,000 clones listed, around 90% were seen once. The sequenced sample was CD8+ T cells sorted from blood. The source is a human donor with RAG deficiency presenting as severe combined immunodeficiency.

The CDR3 protein is CASSSDYRDRAHEQYF. The CDR3 nucleotides are TGTGCCAGCAGCTCAGATTACCGGGACAGGGCCCACGAGCAGTACTTC. The gene calls are TRBV6-6 and TRBJ2-7, with 9 bases that match TRBD1. Per germline, CDR1 MNHNY and CDR2 SVGAGI (reference sequence). V lost 6 bases to trimming and J lost 5 bases; unmatched junction nucleotides: 14. CDR3 length: 16 residues.